This TCR beta chain was sequenced in a study of T cells in Graves' hyperthyroidism and ophthalmopathy. There are a few counts of this clonotype. This CDR3 has 14 amino acids. V was clipped by 5 bases and J by 5 bases, with 15 bases between them. Germline CDR1 SGHTA, CDR2 FQGNSA. The investigators amplified TCR beta CDR3 regions from RNA transcripts. RT-PCR in the first round (using the HTBI primer set) targeted the TCR CDR3. In TCRdb, the multiplex PCR reads were re-called with MiXCR into one record per CDR3 protein. The profile shows approximately 520,000 distinct CDR3 sequences, 24% of them singletons. Every diagnosis used clinical symptoms, serum thyroxine and TRAb, thyroid ultrasound and orbital computed tomography. Fresh peripheral blood, 7.5 to 10 ml, yielded the PBMCs.

The TCR was taken from a woman between 25 and 40 years old with Graves' ophthalmopathy. Sequencing was done on a sample of blood. The rearrangement uses TRBV7-2 and TRBJ1-1; D is possibly TRBD1 (6 bases). The CDR3 loop is CASSRGGVRTEAFF. CDR3 nucleotides: TGTGCCAGCAGCAGGGGGGGGGTGCGGACTGAAGCTTTCTTT.